The T cell receptor (beta chain) under discussion was sequenced for a study of human T cells and chemical hapten exposure. Study overall: Across samples, TCR yields varied, mostly owing to small differences in pooled library volumes.

CDR1 and CDR2 from the germline V gene are LGHNA and YSLEER. This CDR3 has 14 amino acids. V lost 1 base to trimming and J lost 2 bases, with 8 bases between them. In its sample, this clonotype was seen a few times. The antigen is unknown. The study's findings and limits: TCRs whose frequency exceeded 1 in 1000 remained the same following DPC sensitization.

The time point denotes: healthy volunteer bleed at 6 weeks. Total RNA extraction was carried out from unfractionated whole blood. In the library, unique molecular identifiers were attached to individual cDNA molecules. A single record per CDR3 protein comes from TCRdb applying MiXCR to the RACE reads. Of some 78,000 distinct CDR3 sequences in the sample, 7% to 9% were seen once. The chain couples TRBV4-3 to TRBJ1-1; unclear D gene. The source is a male donor in good health. Some clones in this sample may be carry-over from other donors' samples. Sequenced sample: whole blood. The CDR3 DNA reads as TGCGCCAGCAGCCAAGTGACGGCAAACACTGAAGCTTTCTTT. Its translation: CASSQVTANTEAFF.